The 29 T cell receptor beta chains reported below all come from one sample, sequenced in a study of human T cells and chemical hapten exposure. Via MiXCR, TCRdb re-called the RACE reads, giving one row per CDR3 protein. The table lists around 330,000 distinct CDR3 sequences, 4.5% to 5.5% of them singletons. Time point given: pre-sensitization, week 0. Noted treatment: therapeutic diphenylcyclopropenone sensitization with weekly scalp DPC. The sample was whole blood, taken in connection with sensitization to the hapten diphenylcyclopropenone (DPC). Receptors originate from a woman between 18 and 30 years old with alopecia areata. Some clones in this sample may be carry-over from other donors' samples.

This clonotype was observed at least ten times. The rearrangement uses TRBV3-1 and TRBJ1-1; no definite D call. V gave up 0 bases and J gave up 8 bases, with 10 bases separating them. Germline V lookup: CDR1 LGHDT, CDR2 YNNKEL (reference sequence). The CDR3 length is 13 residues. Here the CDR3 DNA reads TGTGCCAGCAGCCAAGATGTCGTGGGGGAAGCTTTCTTT. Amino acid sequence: CASSQDVVGEAFF.

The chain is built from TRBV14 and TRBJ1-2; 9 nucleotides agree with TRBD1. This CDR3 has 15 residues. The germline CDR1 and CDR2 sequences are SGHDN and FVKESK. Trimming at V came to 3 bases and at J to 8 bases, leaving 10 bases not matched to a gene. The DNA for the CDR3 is TGTGCCAGCAGCCAGGCCGGGACAGGGTTCGGAGGCTACACCTTC. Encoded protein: CASSQAGTGFGGYTF. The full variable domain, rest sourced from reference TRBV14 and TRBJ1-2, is EAGVTQFPSHSVIEKGQTVTLRCDPISGHDNLYWYRRVMGKEIKFLLHFVKESKQDESGMPNNRFLAERTGGTYSTLKVQPAELEDSGVYFCASSQAGTGFGGYTFGSGTRLTVV.

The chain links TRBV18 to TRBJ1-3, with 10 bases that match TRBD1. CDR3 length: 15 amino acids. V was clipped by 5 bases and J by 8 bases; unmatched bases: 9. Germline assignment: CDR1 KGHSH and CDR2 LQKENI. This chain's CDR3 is CASSTGGTGAYTIYF. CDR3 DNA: TGTGCCAGCTCAACCGGAGGGACAGGGGCCTACACCATATATTTT.

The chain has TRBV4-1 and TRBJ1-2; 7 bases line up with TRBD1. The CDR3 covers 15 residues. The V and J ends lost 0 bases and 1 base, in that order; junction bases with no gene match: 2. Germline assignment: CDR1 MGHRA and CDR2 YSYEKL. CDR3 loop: CASSQEGQSNYGYTF. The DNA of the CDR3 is TGCGCCAGCAGCCAAGAGGGACAGAGTAACTATGGCTACACCTTC.

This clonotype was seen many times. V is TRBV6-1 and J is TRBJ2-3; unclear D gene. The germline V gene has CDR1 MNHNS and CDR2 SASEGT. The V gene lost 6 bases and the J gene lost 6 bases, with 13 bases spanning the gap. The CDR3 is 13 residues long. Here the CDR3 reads CASRDHPVDTQYF. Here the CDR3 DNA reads TGTGCCAGCAGGGACCACCCGGTTGATACGCAGTATTTT.

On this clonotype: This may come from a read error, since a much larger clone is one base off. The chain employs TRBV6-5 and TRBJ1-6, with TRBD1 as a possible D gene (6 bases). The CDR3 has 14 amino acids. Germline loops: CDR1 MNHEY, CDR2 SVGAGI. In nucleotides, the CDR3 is TGTGCCAGCGGAAGGGGGGGATATAATTCACCCCCCCACTTT. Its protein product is CASGRGGYNSPPHF.

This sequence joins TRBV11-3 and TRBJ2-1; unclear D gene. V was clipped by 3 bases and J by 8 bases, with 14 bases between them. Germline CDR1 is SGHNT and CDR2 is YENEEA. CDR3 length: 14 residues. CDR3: CASSLTTLGDEQFF. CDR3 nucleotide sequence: TGTGCCAGCAGCTTGACGACCCTGGGCGATGAGCAGTTCTTC.

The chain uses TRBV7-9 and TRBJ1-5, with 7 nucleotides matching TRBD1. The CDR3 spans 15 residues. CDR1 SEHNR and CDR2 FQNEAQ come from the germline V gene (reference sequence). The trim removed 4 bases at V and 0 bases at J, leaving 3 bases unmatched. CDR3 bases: TGTGCCAGCAGCTCCGACAGGGATAGCAATCAGCCCCAGCATTTT. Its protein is CASSSDRDSNQPQHF.

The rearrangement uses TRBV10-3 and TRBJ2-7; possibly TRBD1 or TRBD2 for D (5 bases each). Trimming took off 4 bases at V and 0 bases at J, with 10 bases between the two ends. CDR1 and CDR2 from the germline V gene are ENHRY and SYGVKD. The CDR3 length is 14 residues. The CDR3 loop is CAISAGTDSYEQYF. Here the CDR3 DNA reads TGTGCCATCAGTGCCGGGACCGACTCCTACGAGCAGTACTTC.

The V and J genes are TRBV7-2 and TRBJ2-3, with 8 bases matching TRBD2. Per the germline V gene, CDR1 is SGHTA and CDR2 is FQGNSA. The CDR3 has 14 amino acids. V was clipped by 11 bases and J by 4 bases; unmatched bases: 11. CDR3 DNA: TGTGCCTGCATAAGCGGGGGAACGGCAGATACGCAGTATTTT. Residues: CACISGGTADTQYF.

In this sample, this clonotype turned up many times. The DNA of the CDR3 is TGTGCCAGCAGCGCCCGGACAGGGCTAAAGACCCAGTACTTC. Residues: CASSARTGLKTQYF. The gene calls are TRBV7-8 and TRBJ2-5; 8 bases match TRBD1. The germline V gene encodes CDR1 SGHVS and CDR2 FQNEAQ. After removal of 5 bases from V and 6 bases from J, the junction contained 8 bases not matched to a gene. The CDR3 totals 14 residues.

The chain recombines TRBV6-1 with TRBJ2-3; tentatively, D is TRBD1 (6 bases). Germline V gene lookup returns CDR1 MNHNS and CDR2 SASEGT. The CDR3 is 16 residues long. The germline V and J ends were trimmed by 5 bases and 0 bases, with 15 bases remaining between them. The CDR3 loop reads CASSLQGPLSTDTQYF. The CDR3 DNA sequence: TGTGCCAGCAGTTTACAGGGACCTCTTAGCACAGATACGCAGTATTTT.

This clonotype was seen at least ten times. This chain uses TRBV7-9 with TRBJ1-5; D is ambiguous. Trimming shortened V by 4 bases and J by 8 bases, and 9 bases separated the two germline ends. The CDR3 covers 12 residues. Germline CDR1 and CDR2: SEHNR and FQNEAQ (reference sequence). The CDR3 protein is CASSSFNEPQHF. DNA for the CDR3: TGTGCCAGCAGCTCTTTTAACGAGCCCCAGCATTTT.

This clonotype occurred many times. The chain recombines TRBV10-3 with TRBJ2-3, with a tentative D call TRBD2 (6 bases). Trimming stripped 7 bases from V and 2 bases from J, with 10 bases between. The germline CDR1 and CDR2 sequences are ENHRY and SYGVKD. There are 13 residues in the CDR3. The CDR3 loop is CAIKGRDTDTQYF. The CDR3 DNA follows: TGTGCCATCAAGGGGCGGGACACAGATACGCAGTATTTT.

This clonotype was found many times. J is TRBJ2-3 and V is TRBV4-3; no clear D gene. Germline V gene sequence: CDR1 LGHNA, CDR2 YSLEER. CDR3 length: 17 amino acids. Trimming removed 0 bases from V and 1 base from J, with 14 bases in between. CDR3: CASSQDRKESGTDTQYF. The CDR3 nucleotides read TGCGCCAGCAGCCAAGATCGAAAAGAGTCTGGCACAGATACGCAGTATTTT.

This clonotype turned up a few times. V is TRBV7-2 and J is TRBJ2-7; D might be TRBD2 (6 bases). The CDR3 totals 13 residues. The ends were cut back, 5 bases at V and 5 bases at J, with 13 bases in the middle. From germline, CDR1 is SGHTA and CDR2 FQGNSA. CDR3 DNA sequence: TGTGCCAGCAGCCGCCCGGGGACTGACGAGCAGTACTTC. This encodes CASSRPGTDEQYF.

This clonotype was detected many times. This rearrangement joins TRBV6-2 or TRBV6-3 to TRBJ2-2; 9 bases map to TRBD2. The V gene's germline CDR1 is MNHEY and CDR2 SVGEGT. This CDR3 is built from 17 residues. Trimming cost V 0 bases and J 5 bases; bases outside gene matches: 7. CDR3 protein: CASSYSSGGIITGELFF. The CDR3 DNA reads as TGTGCCAGCAGTTACTCTAGCGGGGGAATTATTACCGGGGAGCTGTTTTTT.

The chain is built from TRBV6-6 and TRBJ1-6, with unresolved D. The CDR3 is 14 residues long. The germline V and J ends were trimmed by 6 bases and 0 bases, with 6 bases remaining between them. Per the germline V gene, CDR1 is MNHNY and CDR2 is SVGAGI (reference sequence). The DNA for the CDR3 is TGTGCCAGCAGCTATTTCTCCTATAATTCACCCCTCCACTTT. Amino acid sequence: CASSYFSYNSPLHF.

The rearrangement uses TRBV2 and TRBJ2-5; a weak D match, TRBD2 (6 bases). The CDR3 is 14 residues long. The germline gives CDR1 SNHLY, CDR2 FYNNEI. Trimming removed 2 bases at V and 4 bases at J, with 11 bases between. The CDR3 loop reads CASSELGGGETQYF. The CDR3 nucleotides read TGTGCCAGCAGTGAATTGGGGGGAGGAGAGACCCAGTACTTC.

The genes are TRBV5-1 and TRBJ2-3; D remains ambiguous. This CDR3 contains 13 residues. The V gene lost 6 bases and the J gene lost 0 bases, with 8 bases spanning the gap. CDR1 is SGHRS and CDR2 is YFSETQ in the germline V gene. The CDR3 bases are TGCGCCAGCAACCCAGCTAGCACAGATACGCAGTATTTT. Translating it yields CASNPASTDTQYF. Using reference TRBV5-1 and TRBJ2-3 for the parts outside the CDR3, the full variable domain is KAGVTQTPRYLIKTRGQQVTLSCSPISGHRSVSWYQQTPGQGLQFLFEYFSETQRNKGNFPGRFSGRQFSNSRSEMNVSTLELGDSALYLCASNPASTDTQYFGPGTRLTVL.

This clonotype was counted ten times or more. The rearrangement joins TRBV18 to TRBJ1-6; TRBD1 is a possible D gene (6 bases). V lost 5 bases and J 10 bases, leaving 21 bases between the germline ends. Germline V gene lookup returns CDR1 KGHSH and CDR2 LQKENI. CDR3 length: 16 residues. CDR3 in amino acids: CASSEHRVPSRSPLHF. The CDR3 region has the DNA TGTGCCAGCTCAGAACACAGGGTTCCCAGTCGGTCACCCCTCCACTTT. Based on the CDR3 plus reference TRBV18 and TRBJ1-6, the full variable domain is NAGVMQNPRHLVRRRGQEARLRCSPMKGHSHVYWYRQLPEEGLKFMVYLQKENIIDESGMPKERFSAEFPKEGPSILRIQQVVRGDSAAYFCASSEHRVPSRSPLHFGNGTRLTVT.

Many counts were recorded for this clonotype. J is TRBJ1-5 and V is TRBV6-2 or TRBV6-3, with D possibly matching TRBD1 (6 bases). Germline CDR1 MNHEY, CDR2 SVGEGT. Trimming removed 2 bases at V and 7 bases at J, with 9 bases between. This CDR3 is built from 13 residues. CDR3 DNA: TGTGCCAGCAGTTACGGGGGGCGACAGCCCCAGCATTTT. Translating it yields CASSYGGRQPQHF.

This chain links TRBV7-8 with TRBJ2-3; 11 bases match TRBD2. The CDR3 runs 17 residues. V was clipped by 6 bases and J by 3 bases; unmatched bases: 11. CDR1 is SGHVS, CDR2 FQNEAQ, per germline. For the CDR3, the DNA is TGTGCCAGCAGTCTACTGACTAGCGGGGAGAGGACAGATACGCAGTATTTT. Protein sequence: CASSLLTSGERTDTQYF. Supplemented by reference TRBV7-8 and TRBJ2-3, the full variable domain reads GAGVSQSPRYKVAKRGQDVALRCDPISGHVSLFWYQQALGQGPEFLTYFQNEAQLDKSGLPSDRFFAERPEGSVSTLKIQRTQQEDSAVYLCASSLLTSGERTDTQYFGPGTRLTVL.

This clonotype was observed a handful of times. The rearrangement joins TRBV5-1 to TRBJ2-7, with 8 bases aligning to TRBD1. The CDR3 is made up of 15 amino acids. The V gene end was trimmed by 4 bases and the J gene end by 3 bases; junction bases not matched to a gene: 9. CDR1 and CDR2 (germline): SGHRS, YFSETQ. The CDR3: CASSQGTGAFYEQYF. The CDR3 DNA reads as TGCGCCAGCAGCCAGGGGACAGGAGCGTTCTACGAGCAGTACTTC.

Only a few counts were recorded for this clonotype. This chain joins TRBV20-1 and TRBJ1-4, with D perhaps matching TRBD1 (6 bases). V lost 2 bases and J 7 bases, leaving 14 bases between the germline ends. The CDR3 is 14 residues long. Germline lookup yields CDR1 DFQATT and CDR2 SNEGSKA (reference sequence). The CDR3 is CSARLMGGGEKLFF. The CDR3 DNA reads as TGCAGTGCTAGACTCATGGGGGGCGGTGAAAAACTGTTTTTT.

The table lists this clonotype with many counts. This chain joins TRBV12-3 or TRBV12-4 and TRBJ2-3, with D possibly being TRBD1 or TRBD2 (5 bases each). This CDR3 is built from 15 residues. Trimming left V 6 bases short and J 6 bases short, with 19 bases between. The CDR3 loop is CASSPGTGAQDTQYF. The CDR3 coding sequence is TGTGCCAGCAGCCCAGGGACCGGGGCACAGGATACGCAGTATTTT.

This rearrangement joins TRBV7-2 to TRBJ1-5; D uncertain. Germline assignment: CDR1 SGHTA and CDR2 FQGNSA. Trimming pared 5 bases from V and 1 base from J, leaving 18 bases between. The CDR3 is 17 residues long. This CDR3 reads CASSPRRGGISNQPQHF. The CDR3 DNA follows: TGTGCCAGCAGCCCCCGTCGAGGAGGGATCAGCAATCAGCCCCAGCATTTT. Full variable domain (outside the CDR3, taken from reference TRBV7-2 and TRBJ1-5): GAGVSQSPSNKVTEKGKDVELRCDPISGHTALYWYRQSLGQGLEFLIYFQGNSAPDKSGLPSDRFSAERTGGSVSTLTIQRTQQEDSAVYLCASSPRRGGISNQPQHFGDGTRLSIL.

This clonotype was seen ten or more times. In DNA, the CDR3 is TGTGCCAGCAGTTTCGCGTCTAGCGGGGGACCGGCAGATACGCAGTATTTT. Translation: CASSFASSGGPADTQYF. V and J are TRBV6-2 or TRBV6-3 and TRBJ2-3; 10 bases fit TRBD2. The CDR3 loop spans 17 amino acids. CDR1 and CDR2 (germline): MNHEY, SVGEGT. Trimming cost V 4 bases and J 4 bases; bases outside gene matches: 11.

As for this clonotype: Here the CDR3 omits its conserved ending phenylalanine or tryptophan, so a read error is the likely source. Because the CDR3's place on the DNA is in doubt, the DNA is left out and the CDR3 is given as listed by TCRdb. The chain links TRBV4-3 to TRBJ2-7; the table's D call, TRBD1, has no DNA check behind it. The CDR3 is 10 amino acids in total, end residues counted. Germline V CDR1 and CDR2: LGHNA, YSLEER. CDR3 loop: CASSQDSGPG.